The 9 T cell receptor beta chains reported below all come from one sample, sequenced in a study of blood T cell repertoires in COVID-19 (dated by TCRdb to 2020 to 2021). The library was built by means of the immunoSEQ multiplex PCR assay. TCRdb carries this immuneACCESS record with in-frame sequences only. Its versions omit some clonotypes, under half of them owing to an unresolved V gene in the studies checked, with the rest unexplained. This sample gives about 220,000 clones in total; 82% of them show up just once. Approximately 4% of the sample lies in the top ten. The sequencing sample was made of peripheral blood. These receptors were obtained from a woman older than 75 with acute or convalescent COVID-19.

This clone occurred once. The J gene is TRBJ2-7, the V gene TRBV20-1, with a tentative D call TRBD1 (6 bases). In germline, CDR1 is DFQATT, CDR2 SNEGSKA (reference sequence). This CDR3 is 12 amino acids long. V lost 3 bases, J lost 3 bases, and 9 bases lay in between. CDR3 nucleotide sequence: TGCAGTGCTAGTCCACAGGGCTACGAGCAGTACTTC. It translates to CSASPQGYEQYF.

The V call is TRBV12-3 or TRBV12-4, the J call TRBJ2-7, with D unclear. The CDR3 sequence is 13 residues long. Trimming shortened V by 6 bases and J by 4 bases, and 13 bases separated the two germline ends. CDR3: CASSPLGSYEQYF. The CDR3 DNA sequence: TGTGCCAGCAGCCCGCTTGGTAGTTACGAGCAGTACTTC.

The chain combines TRBV3-1 (or the pseudogene TRBV3-2) with TRBJ1-1, with D maybe TRBD1 (5 bases). V gave up 2 bases and J gave up 1 base, with 14 bases separating them. CDR1 and CDR2 (germline): LGHDT, YNNKEL (reference sequence). This CDR3 contains 16 residues. CDR3 bases: TGTGCCAGCAGCCAATATAACTACAGGAGGAACACTGAAGCTTTCTTT. As protein: CASSQYNYRRNTEAFF.

This chain links TRBV7-2 with TRBJ1-5, with TRBD1 matching over 7 bases. CDR1 is SGHTA, CDR2 FQGNSA, per germline. Germline trimming cut 3 bases from V and 0 bases from J; bases unmatched to any gene: 11. This CDR3 comprises 18 residues. The CDR3 loop is CASSFRDSDIYSNQPQHF. The CDR3 DNA reads TGTGCCAGCAGCTTCCGGGACAGCGACATTTATAGCAATCAGCCCCAGCATTTT.

This CDR3 is CASSFSWQGNSPLHF. DNA for the CDR3: TGTGCCAGCAGTTTCAGCTGGCAGGGTAATTCACCCCTCCACTTT. The gene calls are TRBV28 and TRBJ1-6, with D possibly being TRBD1 (5 bases). The germline V and J ends were trimmed by 3 bases and 6 bases, with 12 bases remaining between them. Germline loops: CDR1 MDHEN, CDR2 SYDVKM. The CDR3 contains 15 residues.

The chain combines TRBV19 with TRBJ2-7, with D perhaps TRBD1 (6 bases). CDR3 size: 14 residues. V was pared by 6 bases and J by 0 bases, with 12 bases between. Germline CDR1 is LNHDA and CDR2 is SQIVND (reference sequence). The CDR3 region is CASSPDRSSYEQYF. Here the CDR3 DNA reads TGTGCCAGTAGCCCCGACAGGTCCTCCTACGAGCAGTACTTC.

The table lists this clone with a count of one. The gene calls are TRBV7-2 and TRBJ2-2, with 7 bases lining up with TRBD1. The CDR3 totals 16 residues. Trimming at V came to 5 bases and at J to 1 base, leaving 7 bases not matched to a gene. Germline V gene sequence: CDR1 SGHTA, CDR2 FQGNSA. CDR3 sequence: CASSPQGQLNTGELFF. The CDR3 nucleotides read TGTGCCAGCAGCCCCCAGGGACAGTTGAACACCGGGGAGCTGTTTTTT.

The rearrangement joins TRBV2 to TRBJ1-1; weak D call: TRBD1 (5 bases). CDR1 SNHLY and CDR2 FYNNEI come from the germline V gene. Between the trimmed V and J ends, which lost 5 bases and 4 bases, there was a span of 17 bases. CDR3 length: 15 residues. The CDR3 loop reads CASSLSGRGLTEAFF. Here the CDR3 DNA reads TGTGCCAGCAGTCTAAGCGGACGGGGACTCACTGAAGCTTTCTTT.

The V gene is TRBV6-5, the J gene TRBJ1-5; D call uncertain. The CDR3 is 14 residues long. Trimming stripped 6 bases from V and 5 bases from J, with 14 bases between. CDR1 and CDR2 (germline): MNHEY, SVGAGI. Here the CDR3 reads CASSPNREDQPQHF. CDR3 sequence (DNA): TGTGCCAGCAGCCCCAATCGGGAGGATCAGCCCCAGCATTTT.